Listed here are 8 T cell receptor beta chains from one sample, sequenced in a study of T cells after yellow fever vaccination. TCRdb re-analysed the 5' RACE reads in MiXCR, keeping a single row per CDR3 protein. The sample consists of a few hundred thousand distinct CDR3 sequences, around 8.1% of them appearing once. The sequences come from PBMCs, collected around 45 days after the first yellow fever vaccination. These receptors were collected from a man between 18 and 35 years old who received the YFV17D yellow fever vaccine.

This clonotype occurred a few times. The V and J genes are TRBV20-1 and TRBJ2-3; 8 nucleotides align to TRBD2. With V trimmed by 3 bases and J by 2 bases, 4 bases remained unmatched. CDR3 length: 14 residues. CDR1 and CDR2 from the germline V gene are DFQATT and SNEGSKA (reference sequence). The CDR3 DNA reads as TGCAGTGCTAGCCAGCGGGGGACCACAGATACGCAGTATTTT. Amino acid sequence: CSASQRGTTDTQYF.

This clonotype was observed a handful of times. This sequence joins TRBV5-1 and TRBJ2-1; unclear D gene. CDR3 size: 12 residues. Germline loops: CDR1 SGHRS, CDR2 YFSETQ. The V end was cut by 0 bases, the J end by 15 bases, with 13 bases between. The CDR3 spells CASSLEGTSSFF. In DNA, the CDR3 is TGCGCCAGCAGCTTGGAGGGCACCTCTTCGTTCTTC.

This clonotype was found a few times. The chain carries TRBV29-1 and TRBJ2-2; D might be TRBD1 (5 bases). Germline V gene data show CDR1 as SQVTM and CDR2 as ANQGSEA. Trimming took off 6 bases at V and 3 bases at J, with 8 bases between the two ends. CDR3 length equals 12 residues. For the CDR3, the DNA is TGCAGCGTGGACAAGTACACCGGGGAGCTGTTTTTT. Protein product: CSVDKYTGELFF.

The rearrangement joins TRBV4-3 to TRBJ1-4, with TRBD1 as a possible D gene (5 bases). The ends were cut back, 0 bases at V and 7 bases at J, with 15 bases in the middle. CDR3 length: 16 amino acids. Germline CDR1 LGHNA, CDR2 YSLEER. CDR3 nucleotide sequence: TGCGCCAGCAGCCAAGATCTTGGGACCGGCAGTGAAAAACTGTTTTTT. This gives the protein CASSQDLGTGSEKLFF.

This chain uses TRBV3-1 with TRBJ2-7, with D perhaps being TRBD1 or TRBD2 (6 bases each). CDR1 is LGHDT and CDR2 is YNNKEL in the germline V gene (reference sequence). This CDR3 contains 19 residues. Trimming pared 0 bases from V and 2 bases from J, leaving 23 bases between. CDR3 coding DNA: TGTGCCAGCAGCCAAGAACCCTTTTACGGAGGGGGTTCAACCTACGAGCAGTACGTC. Protein sequence: CASSQEPFYGGGSTYEQYV.

This clonotype has just a few counts. The rearrangement links TRBV20-1 to TRBJ2-1, with 14 nucleotides matching TRBD2. In germline, CDR1 is DFQATT, CDR2 SNEGSKA (reference sequence). The CDR3 covers 16 residues. Trimming cost V 6 bases and J 10 bases; bases outside gene matches: 14. The CDR3 is CSARTSGGPILSEQFF. The CDR3, as DNA: TGCAGTGCCAGGACTAGCGGGGGGCCTATATTATCAGAGCAGTTCTTC.

The chain is built from TRBV4-1 and TRBJ2-1; D remains ambiguous. CDR3 size: 13 residues. V gave up 0 bases and J gave up 7 bases, with 7 bases separating them. Germline CDR1 is MGHRA and CDR2 is YSYEKL. CDR3 DNA sequence: TGCGCCAGCAGCCAAGATCGCGCAAATGAGCAGTTCTTC. Protein sequence: CASSQDRANEQFF.

This chain uses TRBV7-2 with TRBJ1-2; D unresolved. The CDR3 extends over 15 amino acids. Trimming pared 0 bases from V and 8 bases from J, leaving 16 bases between. CDR1 and CDR2 (germline): SGHTA, FQGNSA. CDR3 bases: TGTGCCAGCAGCTTAGCGTTTCAGGTCTTGGAAGGCTACACCTTC. Protein sequence: CASSLAFQVLEGYTF.